This TCR beta chain was sequenced during a study of blood T cell repertoires in COVID-19 (dated by TCRdb to about 2020). In the study overall: The collaborator samples originated in the United States, Italy and Spain and spanned the acute and convalescent phases of COVID-19. The material from the prospective study consisted of cDNA or gDNA derived from T cells, B-cell-depleted T cells, or PBMCs. The dataset comprised deeply sampled blood TCRbeta repertoires from subjects exposed to, actively infected with, or recovered from COVID-19. The repertoires were made available in a free public database intended to serve as a resource for research on the immune response to SARS-CoV-2. Samples came from the ongoing ImmuneRACE study (first 160 participants) plus 1,254 subjects from 6 global collaborators. The sample metadata nearly always contained a de-identified subject ID, COVID-19 status, age in years and sex. Where available, HLA class I and class II types were taken from metadata supplied by the sample provider and were not determined by assay-based typing.

Worth noting for this clone: It has no known antigen specificity. The record has no base qualities; no much larger clone is one base away.

The study at large found these results: How much clinical and demographic metadata was included differed by source and by participant, and the metadata was provided uncurated.

TCRbeta CDR3 regions were amplified from genomic DNA using the immunoSEQ Assay, a bias-controlled multiplex PCR. Per the original workflow: Nucleated cell counts per sample were estimated from amplification of reference gene primers within the assay. To quantify the absolute abundance of each unique TCRbeta CDR3 rearrangement, sequence reads were collapsed and filtered. For each sample, productive Simpson clonality was calculated as the square root of Simpson's diversity index over productive rearrangements. Here the immuneACCESS table is served through TCRdb, limited to in-frame sequences with V and J called. Missing clones are a known gap in these copies; in checked studies unresolved V genes cover under half, and the rest lacks a known reason. D and trimming come from the DNA, and the V and J calls and clone size come from that table. Across this sample there are under 65,000 clones, with 80% to 95% seen only once. The ten biggest clones cover roughly 9.2% of the sample.

Relative to germline, V is 4 bases shorter and J is 7 bases shorter, with 12 bases between their ends. The CDR3 contains 13 residues, cysteine and phenylalanine counted. Of all the DNA, just the CDR3 is kept, 39 bases in frame from base 1. The germline V gene specifies KGHDR as CDR1 and SFDVKD as CDR2. Each collaborating institution followed its own protocols to collect whole blood in K2EDTA tubes. For TCRbeta analysis, collaborators shipped samples as frozen whole blood, isolated PBMCs, or DNA extracted from either of those sample types. Input material: peripheral blood. The V gene is TRBV24-1 and the J gene is TRBJ1-2; the D gene cannot be named for sure. The TCR originated in an elderly woman with active COVID-19. CDR3 protein: CATSDRSRRGYTF. DNA sequence: TGTGCCACCAGTGACCGCTCGCGCCGTGGCTACACCTTC.